Here is one T cell receptor beta chain with its context. What it recognizes is unknown. This entry is derived from a study of identical twins. MiXCR, applied by TCRdb to the 5' RACE reads, yields one record per CDR3 protein. The sample has a few hundred thousand distinct CDR3 sequences; about 18% are singletons. Trimming removed 6 bases from V and 4 bases from J, with 15 bases in between. Germline CDR1 SGHVS, CDR2 FQNEAQ. The CDR3 length is 14 residues. The study's findings and limits: Recombination models fit unrelated individuals' TCR alpha sharing but underestimated twins'. Invariant MAIT and iNKT cells may have partly biased zero-insertion analyses.

Every donor was a healthy Caucasian. The TCR comes from a man aged 45-65 years in good health. The sample comprised naive T cells sorted from blood. The chain employs TRBV7-8 and TRBJ2-5; either TRBD1 or TRBD2 may fit D (5 bases each). DNA for the CDR3: TGTGCCAGCAGGCTCCCCGGGGCTGGAGAGACCCAGTACTTC. This gives the protein CASRLPGAGETQYF.